This is a list of T cell receptor beta chains from one sample in a study of blood T cell repertoires in COVID-19. TCRdb keeps only in-frame clones here, not all; method: immunoSEQ multiplex PCR. The sample holds some 270,000 clones, over 75% seen once. Sequencing was carried out using PBMCs or T cells enriched from blood (not recorded which). These receptors all stem from a woman aged 45-59 years with acute COVID-19. The CDR3 runs from the conserved cysteine through the conserved F or W. A D gene is named only where the DNA matches it firmly. Only part of the rows carry a size: once, few, many, or a class if the clone is expanded.

>TRBJ1-6|TRBD1|TRBV19|-
CASSMDRGGNSPLHF
TGTGCCAGTAGTATGGACAGGGGAGGAAATTCACCCCTCCACTTT
>TRBJ1-1|TRBD1|TRBV19|few
CASTMDRGRSEAFF
TGTGCCAGTACCATGGACAGGGGAAGGTCTGAAGCTTTCTTT
>TRBJ1-2|TRBD1|TRBV6-5|-
CASGQESNYGYTF
TGTGCCAGCGGACAGGAGTCGAACTATGGCTACACCTTC
>TRBJ1-1|-|TRBV6-6|-
CASTLQEFDTEAFF
TGTGCCAGCACCCTACAGGAGTTCGACACTGAAGCTTTCTTT
>TRBJ1-5|-|TRBV6-5|-
CASSQRRDGNQPQHF
TGTGCCAGCAGCCAACGCAGGGATGGCAATCAGCCCCAGCATTTT
>TRBJ1-1|-|TRBV4-1|-
CASSQGMGLNTEAFF
TGCGCCAGCAGCCAAGGGATGGGGCTGAACACTGAAGCTTTCTTT
>TRBJ1-4|TRBD1|TRBV7-9|many
CASSPLWTGVLSEKLFF
TGTGCCAGCAGCCCCCTCTGGACAGGGGTCCTCTCCGAAAAACTGTTTTTT
>TRBJ2-1|-|TRBV10-1|-
CASSGRKTPYNEQFF
TGCGCCAGCAGTGGCAGGAAAACCCCCTACAATGAGCAGTTCTTC
>TRBJ1-6|-|TRBV7-6|-
CASSPSGGATSPLHF
TGTGCCAGCAGCCCCTCGGGGGGGGCCACTTCACCCCTCCACTTT
>TRBJ1-5|-|TRBV12-5|-
CASGLRGDQPQHF
TGTGCTAGTGGTTTACGGGGAGACCAGCCCCAGCATTTT
>TRBJ1-1|TRBD1|TRBV7-9|-
CASSLDSGQGGPEAFF
TGTGCCAGCAGCTTAGATAGTGGACAGGGTGGGCCTGAAGCTTTCTTT
>TRBJ1-2|-|TRBV3-1/TRBV3-2|-
CASSPPGRGRNGYTF
TGTGCCAGCAGCCCCCCCGGGCGGGGGCGGAATGGCTACACCTTC
>TRBJ1-1|-|TRBV20-1|once
CSARDVREAFF
TGCAGTGCTAGAGATGTCCGGGAAGCTTTCTTT
>TRBJ2-5|TRBD1|TRBV5-1|-
CASSQLQGAGETQYF
TGCGCCAGCAGCCAACTACAGGGGGCAGGCGAGACCCAGTACTTC
>TRBJ1-2|TRBD1|TRBV18|-
CASSPSDRETYGYTF
TGTGCCAGCTCACCGTCGGACAGGGAAACCTATGGCTACACCTTC